This entry lists 16 T cell receptor beta chains sequenced from one sample in a study of cytomegalovirus exposure and HLA in healthy donors. Use of 60 Vbeta and 13 Jbeta primers characterized the PCR. The table came from immunoSEQ multiplex PCR; TCRdb's copy has only in-frame clones and leaves some out. The sample lists 120,000 to 150,000 clones; about 75% were seen once. The sample taken for sequencing was PBMCs. These receptors came from a man between 18 and 29 years old in good health and CMV-seronegative.

The V and J genes are TRBV21-1 and TRBJ2-1; the listed D gene, TRBD2, was not tested against the DNA. TRBV21-1 is flagged as a pseudogene. This CDR3 is 16 amino acids long. The chain's CDR3 is CASSKGTSGSYNEQFF. In DNA, the CDR3 is TGTGCCAGCAGCAAAGGGACTAGCGGGAGCTACAATGAGCAGTTCTTC.

This sequence joins TRBV5-4 and TRBJ2-5; D uncertain. Germline CDR1 reads SGHNT; CDR2 reads YYREEE (reference sequence). The CDR3 sequence is 13 residues long. V shed 4 bases and J shed 4 bases, with 11 bases lying between them. CDR3: CASSPLSGETQYF. In DNA, the CDR3 is TGTGCCAGCAGCCCCCTTTCGGGAGAGACCCAGTACTTC.

J is TRBJ2-7 and V is TRBV6-5, with D possibly matching TRBD1 (5 bases). The germline gives CDR1 MNHEY, CDR2 SVGAGI. The CDR3 contains 15 residues. V gave up 6 bases and J gave up 2 bases, with 17 bases separating them. Here the CDR3 DNA reads TGTGCCAGCAGCCCAGTTGGACATATAGCCTACGAGCAGTACTTC. This codes for CASSPVGHIAYEQYF.

This chain connects TRBV5-1 to TRBJ1-2, with a weak D call TRBD1 (6 bases). Trimming shortened V by 4 bases and J by 4 bases, and 14 bases separated the two germline ends. The germline V gene has CDR1 SGHRS and CDR2 YFSETQ. CDR3 size: 14 residues. CDR3 bases: TGCGCCAGCAGCCCCTCGACAGGCGCCTATGGCTACACCTTC. Encoded protein: CASSPSTGAYGYTF. Complete variable domain (other parts from reference TRBV5-1 and TRBJ1-2): KAGVTQTPRYLIKTRGQQVTLSCSPISGHRSVSWYQQTPGQGLQFLFEYFSETQRNKGNFPGRFSGRQFSNSRSEMNVSTLELGDSALYLCASSPSTGAYGYTFGSGTRLTVV.

The J gene is TRBJ1-1, the V gene TRBV28; 7 nucleotides match TRBD1. Looked up from germline, CDR1 is MDHEN and CDR2 is SYDVKM. The CDR3 spans 12 residues. Unmatched junction bases numbered 7, after V lost 5 bases and J lost 10 bases. DNA of the CDR3: TGTGCCAGCAGTCTCCGACAGGGAAGAGCTTTCTTT. Protein: CASSLRQGRAFF.

The rearrangement uses TRBV6-1 and TRBJ2-1; 11 nucleotides match TRBD2. CDR3 length: 15 amino acids. The V gene's germline CDR1 is MNHNS and CDR2 SASEGT. Trimming removed 3 bases from V and 6 bases from J; junction bases left unmatched: 4. The CDR3 DNA reads TGTGCCAGCAGTGAGCGGCTAGCGGGAGGCAATGAGCAGTTCTTC. Amino acids: CASSERLAGGNEQFF.

The sample holds one count of this clone. The gene calls are TRBV6-1 and TRBJ2-7; 9 bases are a match to TRBD1. J gave up 0 bases and V 8 bases, and 5 bases lay outside the gene matches. Germline loops: CDR1 MNHNS, CDR2 SASEGT. The CDR3 loop spans 14 amino acids. The CDR3, as DNA: TGTGCCAGCCGACAGGGGGTGGGCTCCTACGAGCAGTACTTC. Its translation is CASRQGVGSYEQYF.

The V gene is TRBV19, the J gene TRBJ1-6; D is undetermined. V was trimmed by 6 bases and J by 4 bases, leaving 13 bases between them. This CDR3 comprises 15 residues. The V gene's germline CDR1 is LNHDA and CDR2 SQIVND (reference sequence). The CDR3 is CASSLVAEYNSPLHF. Written as DNA, the CDR3 is TGTGCCAGTAGCCTTGTTGCTGAGTATAATTCACCCCTCCACTTT.

Concerning this clone itself: Within the sample, other DNA sequences also encode this same CDR3. The chain couples TRBV2 to TRBJ2-5, with TRBD2 identical over 8 bases. This CDR3 has 13 residues. Germline CDR1 and CDR2: SNHLY and FYNNEI. V lost 3 bases to trimming and J lost 4 bases; unmatched junction nucleotides: 1. The CDR3 reads CASSEGLVETQYF. DNA for the CDR3: TGTGCCAGCAGTGAGGGACTAGTAGAGACCCAGTACTTC.

This chain links TRBV6-6 with TRBJ2-1; unclear D gene. V lost 8 bases to trimming and J lost 0 bases, with 11 bases between them. Germline V gene sequence: CDR1 MNHNY, CDR2 SVGAGI (reference sequence). The CDR3 spans 14 residues. The CDR3 is CASQVDSSYNEQFF. The CDR3, as DNA: TGTGCCAGCCAAGTCGATAGCTCCTACAATGAGCAGTTCTTC.

The chain uses TRBV19 and TRBJ2-1; a possible D gene is TRBD2 (6 bases). Germline CDR1 LNHDA, CDR2 SQIVND (reference sequence). This CDR3 region has 15 residues. Between the trimmed V and J ends, which lost 3 bases and 5 bases, there was a span of 14 bases. The CDR3: CASSISGYLDNEQFF. The CDR3 DNA sequence: TGTGCCAGTAGTATTAGCGGTTATCTTGACAATGAGCAGTTCTTC.

The chain has TRBV27 and TRBJ2-7, with D possibly matching TRBD1 (6 bases). Germline CDR1 is MNHEY and CDR2 is SMNVEV (reference sequence). V gave up 5 bases and J gave up 3 bases, with 14 bases separating them. The CDR3 spans 14 residues. The CDR3, as DNA: TGTGCCAGCAGTCCACAGGGTTATGTCTACGAGCAGTACTTC. Its protein is CASSPQGYVYEQYF.

The chain links TRBV9 to TRBJ2-7; tentatively, D is TRBD2 (6 bases). Germline CDR1 and CDR2: SGDLS and YYNGEE. This CDR3 has 12 amino acids. V was pared by 2 bases and J by 5 bases, with 8 bases between. CDR3 in amino acids: CASSVGGDEQYF. The CDR3 coding sequence is TGTGCCAGCAGCGTTGGAGGGGACGAGCAGTACTTC.

This clone appeared a single time. J is TRBJ2-1 and V is TRBV4-1, with D possibly TRBD2 on 6 matching bases. The CDR3 is 14 residues long. The V end was cut by 0 bases, the J end by 7 bases, with 10 bases between. CDR1 and CDR2 (germline): MGHRA, YSYEKL. CDR3 region: CASSQDGGANEQFF. In DNA, the CDR3 is TGCGCCAGCAGCCAAGATGGCGGGGCTAATGAGCAGTTCTTC.

The CDR3 loop reads CASSWGGSGNTIYF. CDR3 sequence (DNA): TGTGCCAGCAGCTGGGGGGGCTCTGGAAACACCATATATTTT. V is TRBV5-6 and J is TRBJ1-3; perhaps TRBD1 as D (5 bases). Trimming left V 3 bases short and J 0 bases short, with 7 bases between. The CDR3 loop spans 14 amino acids. Germline V gene sequence: CDR1 SGHDT, CDR2 YYEEEE.

V gene TRBV4-2 combines with J gene TRBJ2-5; TRBD2 matches at 8 bases. V was pared by 0 bases and J by 2 bases, with 17 bases of the junction left unmatched. The CDR3 is 20 residues long. Looked up from germline, CDR1 is LGHNA and CDR2 is YNFKEQ. CDR3 residues: CASSQDGWKVGLGSQETQYF. The CDR3 DNA is TGTGCCAGCAGCCAAGATGGTTGGAAAGTGGGACTAGGGTCACAAGAGACCCAGTACTTC.